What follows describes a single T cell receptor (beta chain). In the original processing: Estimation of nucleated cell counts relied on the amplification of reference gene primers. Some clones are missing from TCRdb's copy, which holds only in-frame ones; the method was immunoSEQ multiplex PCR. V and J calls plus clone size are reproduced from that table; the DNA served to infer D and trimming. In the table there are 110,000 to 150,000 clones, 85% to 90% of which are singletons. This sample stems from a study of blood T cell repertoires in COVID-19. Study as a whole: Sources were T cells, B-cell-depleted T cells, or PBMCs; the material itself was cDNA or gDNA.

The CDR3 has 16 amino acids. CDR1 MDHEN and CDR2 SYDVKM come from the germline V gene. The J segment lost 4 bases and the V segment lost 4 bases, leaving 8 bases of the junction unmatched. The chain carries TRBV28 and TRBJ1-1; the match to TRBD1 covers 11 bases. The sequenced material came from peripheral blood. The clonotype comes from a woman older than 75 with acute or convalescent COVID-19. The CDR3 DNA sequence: TGTGCCAGCAGTTCCCCGGGACAGGGGGGGGGCACTGAAGCTTTCTTT. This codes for CASSSPGQGGGTEAFF.